The 29 T cell receptor beta chains below come from one sample, sequenced in a study of T cells in Graves' hyperthyroidism and ophthalmopathy (dated by TCRdb to the late 2010s). The library was built by means of multiplex PCR. Instrument used: Illumina HiSeq 2000. The TCR beta CDR3 regions were amplified from RNA transcripts. The first round of RT-PCR for the TCR CDR3 was performed with the HTBI primer set and the Qiagen OneStep RT-PCR kit. Using fastp trimming at Q25 and MiXCR clonotype assembly, TCRdb reanalyzed the public sequencing data and kept in-frame beta chains. Merged by CDR3 protein, the rows form single entries marked with the most common genes and DNA. This sample holds 500,000 to 700,000 distinct CDR3 sequences; 16% were observed only once. Jointly, the top ten make up 18% of the sample. The sample was blood. The receptor source for this set is a woman between 18 and 29 years old with Graves' hyperthyroidism.

A word on this clonotype: A much more abundant neighbour one base away suggests this may be a read error. Because the CDR3 is missing its conserved closing phenylalanine or tryptophan, this is likely a read error. J is TRBJ2-2 and V is TRBV5-6; weak D call: TRBD2 (6 bases). Germline CDR1 is SGHDT and CDR2 is YYEEEE. The V gene lost 4 bases and the J gene lost 6 bases, with 10 bases spanning the gap. The length of the CDR3 is 13 residues. The CDR3 spells CASSPSGAGELFL. The CDR3 nucleotides read TGTGCCAGCAGCCCGTCGGGGGCCGGGGAGCTGTTTCTT.

There are many counts of this clonotype. The chain links TRBV28 to TRBJ2-1; 9 positions match TRBD2. CDR3 length equals 15 residues. With V trimmed by 8 bases and J by 3 bases, 8 bases remained unmatched. Germline lookup yields CDR1 MDHEN and CDR2 SYDVKM. The CDR3, as DNA: TGTGCCAGCGGAGTAGCGGGAGTTAGCTACAATGAGCAGTTCTTC. Protein product: CASGVAGVSYNEQFF.

This clonotype appeared many times. The chain couples TRBV6-5 to TRBJ2-5, with D tentatively TRBD1 (6 bases). Germline V gene sequence: CDR1 MNHEY, CDR2 SVGAGI. The CDR3 sequence is 14 residues long. Trimming took off 0 bases at V and 4 bases at J, with 9 bases between the two ends. For the CDR3, the DNA is TGTGCCAGCAGTTACTCGTGGGACATAGAGACCCAGTACTTC. This codes for CASSYSWDIETQYF.

This clonotype was observed a handful of times. The gene calls are TRBV5-1 and TRBJ2-4, with 10 bases identical to TRBD1. The germline gives CDR1 SGHRS, CDR2 YFSETQ. Trimming took 4 bases from V and 1 from J; bases not matched to a gene: 5. The CDR3 is 16 residues long. CDR3 loop: CASSPGTGAAKNIQYF. In nucleotides, the CDR3 is TGCGCCAGCAGCCCTGGGACAGGGGCCGCCAAAAACATTCAGTACTTC.

This clonotype came up many times. The J gene is TRBJ2-3, the V gene TRBV10-3, with 9 bases identical to TRBD2. Germline V gene lookup returns CDR1 ENHRY and CDR2 SYGVKD. The CDR3 length is 16 residues. V was clipped by 0 bases and J by 6 bases; unmatched bases: 7. The CDR3 sequence is CAISESIAGARDTQYF. DNA for the CDR3: TGTGCCATCAGTGAGTCGATAGCGGGGGCTCGTGATACGCAGTATTTT.

The chain employs TRBV7-8 and TRBJ2-3; D is undetermined. CDR3 size: 14 residues. The germline V gene encodes CDR1 SGHVS and CDR2 FQNEAQ. V lost 2 bases to trimming and J lost 2 bases, with 8 bases between them. CDR3 sequence (DNA): TGTGCCAGCAGCTTATCCCACAACACAGATACGCAGTATTTT. Translation gives CASSLSHNTDTQYF. The entire variable domain, with the rest obtained from reference TRBV7-8 and TRBJ2-3, is as follows: GAGVSQSPRYKVAKRGQDVALRCDPISGHVSLFWYQQALGQGPEFLTYFQNEAQLDKSGLPSDRFFAERPEGSVSTLKIQRTQQEDSAVYLCASSLSHNTDTQYFGPGTRLTVL.

This clonotype was counted between two and nine times. DNA of the CDR3: TGTGCCAGCAGTCTGACTAGCGGACTCGGGGAGCTGTTTTTT. Protein sequence: CASSLTSGLGELFF. The chain combines TRBV7-9 with TRBJ2-2, with 9 nucleotides matching TRBD2. The trim removed 6 bases at V and 7 bases at J, leaving 6 bases unmatched. Per the germline V gene, CDR1 is SEHNR and CDR2 is FQNEAQ (reference sequence). The CDR3 sequence is 14 residues long.

This clonotype turned up a few times. The V and J genes are TRBV27 and TRBJ2-7; D call uncertain. The germline CDR1 and CDR2 sequences are MNHEY and SMNVEV (reference sequence). With 1 base removed from V and 2 bases from J, the gap between germline ends came to 9 bases. This CDR3 is built from 14 residues. The CDR3 loop is CASSLFGRPYEQYF. CDR3 nucleotides: TGTGCCAGCAGTTTATTTGGCCGACCCTACGAGCAGTACTTC.

This clonotype has at least ten counts. The CDR3 loop reads CASRQDRRGYTF. CDR3 nucleotide sequence: TGTGCCAGCAGACAGGACAGGAGAGGCTACACCTTC. This chain connects TRBV6-1 to TRBJ1-2; 7 bases map to TRBD1. This CDR3 has 12 amino acids. In germline, CDR1 is MNHNS, CDR2 SASEGT. J lost 8 bases, V lost 6 bases, and 6 bases had no gene match.

This clonotype was observed a few times. The chain couples TRBV7-6 to TRBJ2-1; perhaps TRBD2 as D (7 bases). The germline V gene has CDR1 SGHVS and CDR2 FNYEAQ. Deletions cut 3 bases from V and 7 bases from J, with 22 bases between. The CDR3 spans 17 residues. The CDR3 loop reads CASSFHMGGGASNEQFF. In nucleotides, the CDR3 is TGTGCCAGCAGCTTCCATATGGGGGGGGGCGCGAGTAATGAGCAGTTCTTC.

This clonotype has only a few counts. V and J are TRBV6-5 and TRBJ2-1, with 9 bases that match TRBD2. V shed 3 bases, J shed 0 bases, and the junction held 6 bases outside the gene matches. The CDR3 loop spans 17 amino acids. Germline lookup yields CDR1 MNHEY and CDR2 SVGAGI. This CDR3 reads CASSYKRGASSYNEQFF. The CDR3, as DNA: TGTGCCAGCAGTTATAAGCGGGGGGCCAGCTCCTACAATGAGCAGTTCTTC.

This clonotype was seen only a few times. V and J are TRBV14 and TRBJ2-1; TRBD2 aligns across 12 bases. CDR1 and CDR2 (germline): SGHDN, FVKESK. J lost 4 bases, V lost 7 bases, and 5 bases had no gene match. This CDR3 has 15 residues. The CDR3 spells CASNNLAGGYNEQFF. CDR3 bases: TGTGCCAGCAACAACCTAGCGGGGGGGTACAATGAGCAGTTCTTC.

Many counts were recorded for this clonotype. The chain is built from TRBV7-2 and TRBJ2-3; TRBD1 matches 11 bases. Germline V gene sequence: CDR1 SGHTA, CDR2 FQGNSA. The CDR3 runs to 15 residues. V lost 5 bases, J lost 4 bases, and 5 bases stayed unmatched. The chain's CDR3 is CASSPRDRGADTQYF. CDR3 coding DNA: TGTGCCAGCAGCCCCCGGGACAGGGGGGCAGATACGCAGTATTTT.

This clonotype has a count of ten or more. The rearrangement uses TRBV7-9 and TRBJ2-5, with D hard to call. The CDR3 is made up of 12 amino acids. Trimming took off 6 bases at V and 0 bases at J, with 5 bases between the two ends. Germline V lookup: CDR1 SEHNR, CDR2 FQNEAQ (reference sequence). The CDR3: CASRHNQETQYF. The DNA of the CDR3 is TGTGCCAGCAGGCACAACCAAGAGACCCAGTACTTC.

This clonotype came up a few times. The genes are TRBV27 and TRBJ1-2; 8 bases are shared with TRBD1. This CDR3 region has 15 residues. With V trimmed by 5 bases and J by 8 bases, 13 bases remained unmatched. The germline gives CDR1 MNHEY, CDR2 SMNVEV (reference sequence). CDR3 nucleotide sequence: TGTGCCAGCAGTCAGAACCCAGGGGGCGAGGGAGGCTACACCTTC. The encoded protein is CASSQNPGGEGGYTF.

This clonotype appeared many times. The chain uses TRBV20-1 and TRBJ2-7, with D unresolved. V lost 3 bases and J 4 bases, leaving 13 bases between the germline ends. This CDR3 has 13 residues. Germline V gene sequence: CDR1 DFQATT, CDR2 SNEGSKA (reference sequence). The CDR3 region is CSASVLAGYEQYF. CDR3 bases: TGCAGTGCTAGTGTACTGGCCGGGTACGAGCAGTACTTC.

The chain has TRBV12-3 or TRBV12-4 and TRBJ2-5; weak D call: TRBD1 (5 bases). Trimming stripped 6 bases from V and 5 bases from J, with 16 bases between. The CDR3 runs to 14 residues. Here the CDR3 DNA reads TGTGCCAGCAGGCCGACAGCGATGACGGAGACCCAGTACTTC. Translated, it gives CASRPTAMTETQYF.

The chain is built from TRBV10-1 and TRBJ2-7; D possibly corresponds to TRBD2 (6 bases). Germline V lookup: CDR1 WNHNN, CDR2 SYGVQD (reference sequence). This CDR3 has 13 residues. The V end lost 4 bases, the J end lost 7 bases, and 14 bases lay between the germline ends. CDR3 coding DNA: TGCGCCAGCAGTGTCGGGACTCTGGGGGAGCAGTACTTC. This encodes CASSVGTLGEQYF.

This clonotype was counted a few times. This chain uses TRBV6-1 with TRBJ2-3; 16 nucleotides line up with TRBD2. With 2 bases clipped from V and 7 bases from J, the junction kept 6 bases outside the gene matches. Germline values: CDR1 MNHNS, CDR2 SASEGT. The CDR3 is 17 residues long. The CDR3 coding sequence is TGTGCCAGCAGTGAATCGGGACTAGCGGGAGGGACACATACGCAGTATTTT. It translates to CASSESGLAGGTHTQYF.

The chain couples TRBV20-1 to TRBJ2-7, with D tentatively TRBD1 or TRBD2 (5 bases each). The germline gives CDR1 DFQATT, CDR2 SNEGSKA (reference sequence). V lost 2 bases to trimming and J lost 5 bases, with 13 bases between them. The CDR3 has 13 amino acids. This chain's CDR3 is CSARRFRENEQYF. Written as DNA, the CDR3 is TGCAGTGCTAGACGGTTCAGGGAGAACGAGCAGTACTTC.

The chain has TRBV10-1 and TRBJ2-1; 10 bases match TRBD2. The ends lost 3 bases at V and 0 bases at J; junction bases unmatched: 5. Germline V gives CDR1 WNHNN, CDR2 SYGVQD (reference sequence). This CDR3 has 17 amino acids. The chain's CDR3 is CASSDLAGAFSYNEQFF. In DNA, the CDR3 is TGCGCCAGCAGTGACCTAGCGGGAGCATTCTCCTACAATGAGCAGTTCTTC.

There are a few counts of this clonotype. The chain uses TRBV28 and TRBJ2-5; 7 positions match TRBD1. Germline V lookup: CDR1 MDHEN, CDR2 SYDVKM. This CDR3 contains 12 residues. Germline trimming cut 6 bases from V and 5 bases from J; bases unmatched to any gene: 3. CDR3 protein: CASRVTGETQYF. In DNA form, the CDR3 reads TGTGCCAGCAGGGTGACAGGGGAGACCCAGTACTTC.

This clonotype appeared a few times. This chain uses TRBV19 with TRBJ2-3, with D possibly matching TRBD2 (7 bases). Germline CDR1 and CDR2: LNHDA and SQIVND (reference sequence). The CDR3 length is 16 residues. The germline V and J ends were trimmed by 4 bases and 2 bases, with 16 bases remaining between them. The CDR3 sequence is CASSTQGAGATDTQYF. CDR3 DNA: TGTGCCAGTAGTACCCAAGGTGCGGGGGCCACAGATACGCAGTATTTT. Looking up the rest from reference TRBV19 and TRBJ2-3 gives the full variable domain: DGGITQSPKYLFRKEGQNVTLSCEQNLNHDAMYWYRQDPGQGLRLIYYSQIVNDFQKGDIAEGYSVSREKKESFPLTVTSAQKNPTAFYLCASSTQGAGATDTQYFGPGTRLTVL.

The V gene is TRBV27, the J gene TRBJ2-3; no clear D. V lost 11 bases, J lost 4 bases, and 25 bases lay in between. Germline values: CDR1 MNHEY, CDR2 SMNVEV (reference sequence). The CDR3 totals 16 residues. As DNA, the CDR3 is TGTGCCGCCCCCGTCGGATTGACCGACTCCCCAGATACGCAGTATTTT. Its protein product is CAAPVGLTDSPDTQYF.

This clonotype was seen repeatedly, ten times or more. The gene calls are TRBV7-8 and TRBJ2-3; D remains ambiguous. The CDR3 totals 16 residues. Germline CDR1 is SGHVS and CDR2 is FQNEAQ. Trimming took 7 bases from V and 0 from J, leaving 17 bases between them. The CDR3 nucleotides are TGTGCCAGCAACGTGCTGGGCTCCGAGAGCACAGATACGCAGTATTTT. Translating it yields CASNVLGSESTDTQYF.

This clonotype was observed a few times. A read error is likely, as this CDR3 ends without the conserved phenylalanine or tryptophan. V gene TRBV12-3 or TRBV12-4 combines with J gene TRBJ1-2; D is unresolved. V shed 6 bases and J shed 5 bases, with 16 bases lying between them. The length of the CDR3 is 14 residues. The CDR3 is CASSFASGGYGYTL. The CDR3 DNA sequence: TGTGCCAGCAGCTTTGCTAGTGGAGGTTATGGCTACACCCTC.

In this sample, this clonotype turned up many times. The chain couples TRBV3-1 to TRBJ2-2; TRBD2 matches 8 bases. V lost 6 bases to trimming and J lost 3 bases; unmatched junction nucleotides: 6. Per the germline V gene, CDR1 is LGHDT and CDR2 is YNNKEL (reference sequence). The CDR3 is made up of 15 amino acids. The CDR3 bases are TGTGCCAGCAGTCATCGGGAGGGGTACACCGGGGAGCTGTTTTTT. Amino acid sequence: CASSHREGYTGELFF.

This clonotype was counted ten times or more. CDR3 sequence: CASSLGLTEQFF. In DNA, the CDR3 is TGCGCCAGCAGCTTGGGCCTTACCGAGCAGTTCTTC. The V and J genes are TRBV5-1 and TRBJ2-1; D remains ambiguous. The CDR3 has 12 residues. Trimming removed 0 bases from V and 10 bases from J, with 8 bases in between. Germline CDR1 reads SGHRS; CDR2 reads YFSETQ.

This clonotype appeared many times. This chain uses TRBV2 with TRBJ1-6; D unclear. The V end lost 3 bases, the J end lost 6 bases, and 9 bases lay between the germline ends. The CDR3 runs 14 residues. Germline values: CDR1 SNHLY, CDR2 FYNNEI. For the CDR3, the DNA is TGTGCCAGCAGTGATTTAGTTCTTAATTCACCCCTCCACTTT. Amino acids: CASSDLVLNSPLHF. Combining the CDR3 with reference TRBV2 and TRBJ1-6 gives the whole variable domain EPEVTQTPSHQVTQMGQEVILRCVPISNHLYFYWYRQILGQKVEFLVSFYNNEISEKSEIFDDQFSVERPDGSNFTLKIRSTKLEDSAMYFCASSDLVLNSPLHFGNGTRLTVT.